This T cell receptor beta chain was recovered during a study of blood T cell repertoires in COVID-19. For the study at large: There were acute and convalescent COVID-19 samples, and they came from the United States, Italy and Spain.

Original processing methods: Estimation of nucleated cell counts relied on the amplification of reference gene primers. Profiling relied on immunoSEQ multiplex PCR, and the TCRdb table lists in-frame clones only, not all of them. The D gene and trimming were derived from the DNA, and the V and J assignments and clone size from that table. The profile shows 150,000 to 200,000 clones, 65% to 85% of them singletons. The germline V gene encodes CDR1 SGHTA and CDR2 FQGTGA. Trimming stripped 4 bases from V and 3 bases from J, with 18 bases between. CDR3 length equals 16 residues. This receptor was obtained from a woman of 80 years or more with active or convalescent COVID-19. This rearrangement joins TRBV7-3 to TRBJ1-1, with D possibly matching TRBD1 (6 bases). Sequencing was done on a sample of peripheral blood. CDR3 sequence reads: CASSSRQQGIDTEAFF. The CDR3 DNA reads TGTGCCAGCAGCTCCAGACAGCAGGGGATAGACACTGAAGCTTTCTTT.